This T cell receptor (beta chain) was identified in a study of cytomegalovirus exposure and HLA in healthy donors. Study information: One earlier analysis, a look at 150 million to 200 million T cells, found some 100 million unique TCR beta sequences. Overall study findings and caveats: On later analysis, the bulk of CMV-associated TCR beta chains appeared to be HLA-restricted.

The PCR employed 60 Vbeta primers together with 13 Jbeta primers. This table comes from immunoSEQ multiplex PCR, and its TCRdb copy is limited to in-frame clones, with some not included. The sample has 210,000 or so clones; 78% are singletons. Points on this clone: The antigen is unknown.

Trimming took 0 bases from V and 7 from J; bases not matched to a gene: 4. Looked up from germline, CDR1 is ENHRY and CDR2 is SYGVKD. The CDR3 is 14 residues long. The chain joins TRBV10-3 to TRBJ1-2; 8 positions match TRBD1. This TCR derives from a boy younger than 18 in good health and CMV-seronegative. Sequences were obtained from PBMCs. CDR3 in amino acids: CAISESAGGCGYTF. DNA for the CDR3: TGTGCCATCAGTGAGTCGGCAGGGGGCTGTGGCTACACCTTC.